This TCR beta chain stems from a study of CD8 T cells in ankylosing spondylitis. Study outcomes and limitations: Earlier literature documents some of the motif variants in reactive arthritis synovial fluid and blood. Within ankylosing spondylitis blood, a TCR beta motif made up of eight highly homologous variants appeared to be characteristic. With a CD8+ phenotype, disease-linked clones were relatively rare in peripheral blood.

In germline, CDR1 is SGHVS, CDR2 FQNEAQ. The trim removed 5 bases at V and 2 bases at J, leaving 6 bases unmatched. The CDR3 is 15 amino acids. Molecular-barcoded quantitative 5'-RACE produced these TCR beta libraries. TCRdb re-called the 5' RACE reads with MiXCR, one entry per CDR3 protein. The data hold approximately 100,000 distinct CDR3 sequences, with nearly 25% observed a single time. This clonotype occurred many times. Its antigen is undetermined. This chain connects TRBV7-8 to TRBJ2-7, with 10 positions matching TRBD2. This clonotype was obtained from a male donor with ankylosing spondylitis. The specimen sequenced was synovial fluid, either unsorted or a sorted T cell fraction (not recorded which). In DNA, the CDR3 is TGTGCCAGCAGCCACTGGACTAGCGGAACCTACGAGCAGTACTTC. As protein: CASSHWTSGTYEQYF.